This T cell receptor beta chain was obtained from a study of T cells after yellow fever vaccination. Whole-study context: For low cell numbers, libraries were made with SMART-Seq v4 Ultra Low Input.

In making TCR cDNA, 5'RACE template switching added a universal primer site and UMIs to it. TCRdb fed the 5' RACE reads into MiXCR, producing one record per CDR3 protein. The data show approximately 510,000 distinct CDR3 sequences, 20% to 25% seen once. This CDR3 has 11 amino acids. Trimming took off 8 bases at V and 1 base at J, with 5 bases between the two ends. Germline CDR1 LGHDT, CDR2 YNNKEL (reference sequence). The specimen was PBMCs, collected roughly 23 days after the first yellow fever vaccination. The chain has TRBV3-1 and TRBJ1-1; D might be TRBD1 (5 bases). The receptor comes from a man aged 18 to 29 who received the YFV17D yellow fever vaccine. The CDR3 reads CASGQNTEAFF. As DNA, the CDR3 is TGTGCCAGCGGACAGAACACTGAAGCTTTCTTT.